These T cell receptor beta chains were read from a single sample in a study of persistence of HIV-infected CD4 T cells. The data were produced by immunoSEQ multiplex PCR, yet TCRdb's version contains in-frame clones alone and is incomplete. The repertoire has over 60,000 clones, less than 85% of them found once; the top ten carry approximately 1.7%. Antigens of these TCRs are unknown. Here the sequenced sample was CD4+ T cells sorted from PBMCs after roughly 19-hour stimulation, taken from a patient who received antiretroviral therapy. The receptors come from an adult man with HIV who was CMV-seropositive. Each CDR3 is given without its conserved first and last residue.

V gene: TRBV28; J gene: TRBJ1-6; CDR3 protein: ASSLGGSKSPLH
V gene: TRBV4-2; J gene: TRBJ2-7; CDR3 protein: ASSSAGAFDEQY
V gene: TRBV4-1; J gene: TRBJ1-5; CDR3 protein: ASSQDGYSNQPQH
V gene: TRBV5-8; J gene: TRBJ1-6; CDR3 protein: ASSPGQPGVGSPLH
V gene: TRBV2; J gene: TRBJ1-6; CDR3 protein: ASRTGTGVSPLH
V gene: TRBV29-1; J gene: TRBJ1-5; CDR3 protein: SAQGADQPQH
V gene: TRBV19; J gene: TRBJ2-1; CDR3 protein: ASTPGGRNEQF
V gene: TRBV19; J gene: TRBJ2-3; CDR3 protein: ASSEGKGRAQY
V gene: TRBV2; J gene: TRBJ1-4; CDR3 protein: ASRRVGEKLF
V gene: TRBV27; J gene: TRBJ2-7; CDR3 protein: ASSLKDGTYEQY
V gene: TRBV24-1; J gene: TRBJ2-1; CDR3 protein: ATSDLNSYGEQF
V gene: TRBV27; J gene: TRBJ1-1; CDR3 protein: ASSLTGTNTEAF
V gene: TRBV29-1; J gene: TRBJ1-2; CDR3 protein: SVAQGARNYGYT
V gene: TRBV6-5; J gene: TRBJ1-6; CDR3 protein: ACRDTNNSPLH
V gene: TRBV6-5; J gene: TRBJ2-2; CDR3 protein: ASSQGKAGELF
V gene: TRBV3-1/TRBV3-2; J gene: TRBJ1-4; CDR3 protein: ASSQTTGGAGGEKLF
V gene: TRBV12-3/TRBV12-4; J gene: TRBJ2-7; CDR3 protein: ASTRGLSYEQY
V gene: TRBV7-2; J gene: TRBJ2-1; CDR3 protein: ASSLSPSGYNEQF
V gene: TRBV12-3/TRBV12-4; J gene: TRBJ1-2; CDR3 protein: ASSLEEVSGYT
V gene: TRBV6-1; J gene: TRBJ1-1; CDR3 protein: ASSEAGERAKVEAF
V gene: TRBV2; J gene: TRBJ1-4; CDR3 protein: ASRGDRGNEKLF
V gene: TRBV3-1/TRBV3-2; J gene: TRBJ2-7; CDR3 protein: ASSLGTTAYEQY
V gene: TRBV2; J gene: TRBJ2-7; CDR3 protein: ASSDQGQGYEQY
V gene: TRBV6-5; J gene: TRBJ2-1; CDR3 protein: ASSTTEGGRAVGF
V gene: TRBV4-2; J gene: TRBJ2-2; CDR3 protein: ASSRDRTLTGELF
V gene: TRBV5-4; J gene: TRBJ2-1; CDR3 protein: ASSFSGGAGYNEQF
V gene: TRBV24-1; J gene: TRBJ2-7; CDR3 protein: ATSERGYEQY
V gene: TRBV5-6; J gene: TRBJ1-2; CDR3 protein: ASSRLSRDFYGYT
V gene: TRBV2; J gene: TRBJ2-3; CDR3 protein: ASSEGTRTDTQY
V gene: TRBV5-6; J gene: TRBJ2-6; CDR3 protein: ASSLRLSAGANVLT
V gene: TRBV11-2; J gene: TRBJ1-4; CDR3 protein: ASSSGDRTNEKLF
V gene: TRBV5-1; J gene: TRBJ1-4; CDR3 protein: ASKGGVATNEKLF
V gene: TRBV4-2; J gene: TRBJ2-7; CDR3 protein: ASSQGPGGGAGEQY
V gene: TRBV28; J gene: TRBJ1-2; CDR3 protein: ASSVNYGYT
V gene: TRBV18; J gene: TRBJ2-7; CDR3 protein: ASSPPVNSYEQY
V gene: TRBV7-9; J gene: TRBJ1-5; CDR3 protein: ASSLSGNQPQH
V gene: TRBV15; J gene: TRBJ2-2; CDR3 protein: ATAGGTGSGELF
V gene: TRBV27; J gene: TRBJ1-1; CDR3 protein: ASSLSQGLNTEAF
V gene: TRBV7-3; J gene: TRBJ2-5; CDR3 protein: ASSPPGSETQY
V gene: TRBV7-8; J gene: TRBJ1-4; CDR3 protein: ASSFAGGATNEKLF
V gene: TRBV7-9; J gene: TRBJ1-5; CDR3 protein: ASGLNQPQH
V gene: TRBV24-1; J gene: TRBJ2-7; CDR3 protein: ATSAQGSPYEQY
V gene: TRBV5-1; J gene: TRBJ1-1; CDR3 protein: ASSVDSQNTEAF
V gene: TRBV29-1; J gene: TRBJ1-1; CDR3 protein: SAGTYTEAF
V gene: TRBV7-9; J gene: TRBJ1-1; CDR3 protein: ASSSRPLTEAF
V gene: TRBV7-9; J gene: TRBJ2-2; CDR3 protein: ASRIASVNTGELF
V gene: TRBV2; J gene: TRBJ2-2; CDR3 protein: ASNQGLNTGELF
V gene: TRBV28; J gene: TRBJ2-2; CDR3 protein: ASSPGEENTGELF
V gene: TRBV28; J gene: TRBJ2-7; CDR3 protein: ASSPGTGSVSYEQY
V gene: TRBV5-1; J gene: TRBJ2-7; CDR3 protein: ASSLGAGIYEQY
V gene: TRBV5-6; J gene: TRBJ1-3; CDR3 protein: ASKGGSTGNTIY
V gene: TRBV5-1; J gene: TRBJ1-1; CDR3 protein: ASSFNLRTNTEAF
V gene: TRBV28; J gene: TRBJ1-1; CDR3 protein: ASSLPTGAGNTEAF
V gene: TRBV11-2; J gene: TRBJ2-7; CDR3 protein: ASSLAGGTYEQY
V gene: TRBV2; J gene: TRBJ1-1; CDR3 protein: ASSAFNTEAF
V gene: TRBV10-3; J gene: TRBJ2-5; CDR3 protein: AISESGGGETQY
V gene: TRBV28; J gene: TRBJ1-5; CDR3 protein: ASSVSGTGGTNQPQH